This TCR beta chain comes out of a study of cytomegalovirus exposure and HLA in healthy donors. Study context: The 120 or so validation repertoires used the same platform as the 650 to 800 first-cohort repertoires, a later analysis reported. Study-wide points: Using the classifier, cytomegalovirus status was reportedly diagnosed with high specificity and sensitivity. Most sequenced TCRs were rare (though some public TCRs occurred in many donors). Subsequent analysis revealed that first-cohort TCR clusters tended to co-occur in the 120 or so validation repertoires.

Sequencing used immunoSEQ multiplex PCR; TCRdb keeps in-frame clones, though not all of them. The repertoire holds 100,000 to 150,000 clones, with about 82% as singletons. This clone occurred a few times. Its antigen is undetermined. The ends were cut back, 4 bases at V and 4 bases at J, with 11 bases in the middle. In germline, CDR1 is SEHNR, CDR2 FQNEAQ (reference sequence). The CDR3 consists of 13 residues. Sequencing was carried out using PBMCs. This receptor was identified in a man aged 18 to 35 in good health and CMV-seronegative. The rearrangement joins TRBV7-9 to TRBJ2-7; D is unresolved. The CDR3 protein is CASSSSLKYEQYF. The CDR3, as DNA: TGTGCCAGCAGCTCAAGCTTAAAGTACGAGCAGTACTTC. The whole variable domain, filled in from reference TRBV7-9 and TRBJ2-7, reads DTGVSQNPRHKITKRGQNVTFRCDPISEHNRLYWYRQTLGQGPEFLTYFQNEAQLEKSRLLSDRFSAERPKGSFSTLEIQRTEQGDSAMYLCASSSSLKYEQYFGPGTRLTVT.